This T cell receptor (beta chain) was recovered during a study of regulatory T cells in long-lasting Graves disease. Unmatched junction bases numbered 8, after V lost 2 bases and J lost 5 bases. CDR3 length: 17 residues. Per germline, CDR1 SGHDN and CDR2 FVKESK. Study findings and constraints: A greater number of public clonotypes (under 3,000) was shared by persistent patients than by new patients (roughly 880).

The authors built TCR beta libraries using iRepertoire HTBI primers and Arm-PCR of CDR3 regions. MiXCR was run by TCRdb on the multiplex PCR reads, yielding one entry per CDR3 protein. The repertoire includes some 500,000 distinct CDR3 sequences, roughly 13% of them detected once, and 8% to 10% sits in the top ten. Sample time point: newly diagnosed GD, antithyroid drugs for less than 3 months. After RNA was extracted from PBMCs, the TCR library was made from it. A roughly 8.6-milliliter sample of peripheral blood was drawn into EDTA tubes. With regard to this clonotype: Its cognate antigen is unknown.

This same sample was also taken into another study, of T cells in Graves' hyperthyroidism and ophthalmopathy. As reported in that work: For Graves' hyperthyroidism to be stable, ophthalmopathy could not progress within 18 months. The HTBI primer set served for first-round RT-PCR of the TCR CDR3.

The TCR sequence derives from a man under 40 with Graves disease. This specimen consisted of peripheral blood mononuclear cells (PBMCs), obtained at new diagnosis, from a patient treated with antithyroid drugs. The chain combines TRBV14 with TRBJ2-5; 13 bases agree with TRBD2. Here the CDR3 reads CASSQPTSGRGRETQYF. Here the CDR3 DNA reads TGTGCCAGCAGCCAACCTACTAGCGGGAGGGGAAGGGAGACCCAGTACTTC.